This T cell receptor (beta chain) comes out of a study of blood T cells in healthy people across ages. V was pared by 4 bases and J by 5 bases, with 9 bases of the junction left unmatched. The CDR3 has 14 amino acids. Germline loops: CDR1 DFQATT, CDR2 SNEGSKA (reference sequence). This clonotype was seen ten or more times. Through a sample-barcoded 5' primer and a J-beta primer mix, a second PCR was run for roughly 7 to 11 cycles. MiXCR, applied by TCRdb to the 5' RACE reads, yields one record per CDR3 protein. The sample records 800,000 to 950,000 distinct CDR3 sequences, about 27% being singletons. These data also formed part of another study, on T cells of mothers and their children. This second study says: Samples were provided by three healthy Caucasian mothers and their six children. Each child contributed about 3 million TCR beta CDR3 reads, while each mother contributed over 9.5 million. Thymic selection molds TCR recombination products alike in related and unrelated pairs. At a sensitivity of roughly 100 clones per million clonotypes, no persistent microchimeric T cell clones appeared.

Material: blood. This TCR came from a woman between 35 and 50 years old in good health. The chain links TRBV20-1 to TRBJ2-3, with 7 bases matching TRBD2. CDR3 bases: TGCAGTGCTATTCGGGGGGTCCCCGGAGATACGCAGTATTTT. Translating gives CSAIRGVPGDTQYF.